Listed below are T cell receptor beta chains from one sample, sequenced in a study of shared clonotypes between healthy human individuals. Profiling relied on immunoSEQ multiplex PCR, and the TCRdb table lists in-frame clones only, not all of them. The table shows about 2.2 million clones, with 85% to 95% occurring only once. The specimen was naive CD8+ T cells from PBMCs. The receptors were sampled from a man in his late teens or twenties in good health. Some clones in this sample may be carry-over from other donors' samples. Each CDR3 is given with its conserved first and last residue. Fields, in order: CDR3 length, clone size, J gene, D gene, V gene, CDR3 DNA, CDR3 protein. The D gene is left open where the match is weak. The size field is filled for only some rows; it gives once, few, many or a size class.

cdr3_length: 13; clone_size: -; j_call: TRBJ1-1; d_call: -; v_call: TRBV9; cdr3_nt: TGTGCCAGCAGCGTCGGCTTCAGGGGCGAAGCTTTCTTT; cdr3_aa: CASSVGFRGEAFF
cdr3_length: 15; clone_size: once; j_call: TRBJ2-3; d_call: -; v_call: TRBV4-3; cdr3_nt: TGCGCCAGCAGCCAAGAAGGAAAGGGAACAGATACGCAGTATTTT; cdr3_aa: CASSQEGKGTDTQYF
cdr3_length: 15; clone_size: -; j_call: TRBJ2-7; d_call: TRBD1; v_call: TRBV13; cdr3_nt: TGTGCCAGCAGTCTACGACAGGGGATCATCCACGAGCAGTACTTC; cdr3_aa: CASSLRQGIIHEQYF
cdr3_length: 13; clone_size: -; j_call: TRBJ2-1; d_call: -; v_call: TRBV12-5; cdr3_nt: TGTGCTAGCACGCCGGACTCCTACAATGAGCAGTTCTTC; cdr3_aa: CASTPDSYNEQFF
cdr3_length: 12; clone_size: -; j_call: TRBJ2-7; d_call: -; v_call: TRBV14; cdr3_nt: TGTGCCAGCAGCCAAGGGTTTGGCGAGCAGTACTTC; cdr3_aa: CASSQGFGEQYF
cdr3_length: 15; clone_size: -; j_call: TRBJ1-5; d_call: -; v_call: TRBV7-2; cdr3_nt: TGTGCCAGCAGCTTACTATCCGACGGGCTTCAGCCCCAGCATTTT; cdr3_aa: CASSLLSDGLQPQHF
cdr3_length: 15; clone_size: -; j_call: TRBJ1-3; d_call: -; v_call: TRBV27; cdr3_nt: TGTGCCAGCAGTTCAACAGGCACCTCTGGAAACACCATATATTTT; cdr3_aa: CASSSTGTSGNTIYF
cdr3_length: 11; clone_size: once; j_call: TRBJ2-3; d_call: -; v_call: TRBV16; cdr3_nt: TGTGCCAGCAGCCAGGTCAATACGCAGTATTTT; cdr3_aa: CASSQVNTQYF
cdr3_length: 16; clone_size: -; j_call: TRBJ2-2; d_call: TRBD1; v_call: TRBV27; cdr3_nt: TGTGCCAGCAGTGCAAACAGGGGACCCAACACCGGGGAGCTGTTTTTT; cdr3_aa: CASSANRGPNTGELFF
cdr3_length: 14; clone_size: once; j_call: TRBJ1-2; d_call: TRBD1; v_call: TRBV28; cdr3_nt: TGTGCCAGCAGTCCCTGGACAGGGGTATATGGCTACACCTTC; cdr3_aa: CASSPWTGVYGYTF
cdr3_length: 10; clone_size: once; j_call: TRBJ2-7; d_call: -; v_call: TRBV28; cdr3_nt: TGTGCCAGCTCTAACGGGTTGCTGTACTTC; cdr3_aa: CASSNGLLYF
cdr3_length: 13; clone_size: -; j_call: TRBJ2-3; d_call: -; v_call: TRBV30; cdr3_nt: TGTGCCTGGAGTGTAATTGTTGGGGATACGCAGTATTTT; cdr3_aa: CAWSVIVGDTQYF
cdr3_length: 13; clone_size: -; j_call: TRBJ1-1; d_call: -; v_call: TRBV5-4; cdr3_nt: TGTGCCAGCAGCTTGACAGTGAACACTGAAGCTTTCTTT; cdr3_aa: CASSLTVNTEAFF
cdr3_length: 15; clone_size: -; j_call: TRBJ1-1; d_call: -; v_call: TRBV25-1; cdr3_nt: TGTGCCAGCAGTGGTCCCCCCCGGGTGAACACTGAAGCTTTCTTT; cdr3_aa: CASSGPPRVNTEAFF
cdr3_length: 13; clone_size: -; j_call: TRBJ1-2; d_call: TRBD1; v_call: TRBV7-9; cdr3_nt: TGTGCCAGCAGCTTTGGACAGGGGAATGGCTACACCTTC; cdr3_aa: CASSFGQGNGYTF
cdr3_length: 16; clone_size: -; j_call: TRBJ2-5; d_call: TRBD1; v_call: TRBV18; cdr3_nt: TGTGCCAGCTCACCCCCTAAGGGGACAGAGCAAGAGACCCAGTACTTC; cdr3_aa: CASSPPKGTEQETQYF
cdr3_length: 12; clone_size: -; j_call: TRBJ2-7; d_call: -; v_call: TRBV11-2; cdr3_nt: TGTGCCAGCAGCTTTGTCTTCTACGAGCAGTACTTC; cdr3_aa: CASSFVFYEQYF